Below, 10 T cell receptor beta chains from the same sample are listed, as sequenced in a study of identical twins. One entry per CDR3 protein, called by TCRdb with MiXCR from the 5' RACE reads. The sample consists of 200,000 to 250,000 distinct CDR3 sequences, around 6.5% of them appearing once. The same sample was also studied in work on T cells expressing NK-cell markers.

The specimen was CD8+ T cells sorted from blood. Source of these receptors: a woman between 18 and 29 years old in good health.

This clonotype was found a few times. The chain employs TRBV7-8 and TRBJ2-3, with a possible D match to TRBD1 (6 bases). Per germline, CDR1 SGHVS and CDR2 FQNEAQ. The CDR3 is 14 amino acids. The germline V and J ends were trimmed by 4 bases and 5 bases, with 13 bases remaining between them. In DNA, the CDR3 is TGTGCCAGCAGCTCGGCGGACAGACAAGATACGCAGTATTTT. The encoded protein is CASSSADRQDTQYF.

The CDR3 sequence: CAISEYRGENTQYF. The DNA of the CDR3 is TGTGCCATCAGTGAGTACAGGGGAGAAAATACGCAGTATTTT. The gene calls are TRBV10-3 and TRBJ2-3; 7 nucleotides agree with TRBD1. J was trimmed by 7 bases and V by 1 base; bases with no gene match: 5. In germline, CDR1 is ENHRY, CDR2 SYGVKD. This CDR3 comprises 14 residues.

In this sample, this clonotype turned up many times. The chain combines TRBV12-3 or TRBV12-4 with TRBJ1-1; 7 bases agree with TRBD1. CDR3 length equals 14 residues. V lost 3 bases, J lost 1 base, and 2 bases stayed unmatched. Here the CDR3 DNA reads TGTGCCAGCAGTTTGGCAGGGGGGAACACTGAAGCTTTCTTT. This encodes CASSLAGGNTEAFF.

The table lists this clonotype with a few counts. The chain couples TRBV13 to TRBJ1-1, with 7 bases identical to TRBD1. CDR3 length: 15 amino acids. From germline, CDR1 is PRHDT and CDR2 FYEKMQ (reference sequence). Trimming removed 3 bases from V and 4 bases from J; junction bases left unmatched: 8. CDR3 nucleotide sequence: TGTGCCAGCAGCTTTCCACAGGGGATGGGCACTGAAGCTTTCTTT. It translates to CASSFPQGMGTEAFF.

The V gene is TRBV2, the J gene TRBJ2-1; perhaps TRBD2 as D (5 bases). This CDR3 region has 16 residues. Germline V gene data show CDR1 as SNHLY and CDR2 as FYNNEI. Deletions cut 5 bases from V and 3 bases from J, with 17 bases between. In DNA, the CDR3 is TGTGCCAGCAGTACTAGTCGGGAAGGTGACTACAATGAGCAGTTCTTC. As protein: CASSTSREGDYNEQFF.

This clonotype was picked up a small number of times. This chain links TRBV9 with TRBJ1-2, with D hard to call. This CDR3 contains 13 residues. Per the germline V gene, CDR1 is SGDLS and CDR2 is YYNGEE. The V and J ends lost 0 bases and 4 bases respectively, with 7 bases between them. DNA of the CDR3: TGTGCCAGCAGCGTAGAGGGCACCTATGGCTACACCTTC. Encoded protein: CASSVEGTYGYTF.

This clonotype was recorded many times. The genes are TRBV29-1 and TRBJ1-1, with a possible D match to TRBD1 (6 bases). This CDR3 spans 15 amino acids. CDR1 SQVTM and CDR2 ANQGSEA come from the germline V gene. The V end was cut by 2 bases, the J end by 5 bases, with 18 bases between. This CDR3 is CSVESQVQQGTEAFF. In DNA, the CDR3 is TGCAGCGTTGAAAGCCAGGTCCAGCAGGGGACTGAAGCTTTCTTT.

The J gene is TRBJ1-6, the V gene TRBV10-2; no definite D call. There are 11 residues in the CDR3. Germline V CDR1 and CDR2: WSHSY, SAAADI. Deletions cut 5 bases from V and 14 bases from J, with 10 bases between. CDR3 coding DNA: TGCGCCAGCAGTCCTCTTGCGGCCCTCCACTTT. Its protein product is CASSPLAALHF.

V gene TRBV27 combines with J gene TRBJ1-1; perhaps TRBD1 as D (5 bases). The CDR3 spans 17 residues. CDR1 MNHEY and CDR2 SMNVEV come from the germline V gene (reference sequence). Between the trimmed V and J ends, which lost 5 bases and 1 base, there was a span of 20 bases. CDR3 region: CASSTSGTLRRNTEAFF. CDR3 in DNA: TGTGCCAGCAGTACATCCGGGACCCTCAGGAGGAACACTGAAGCTTTCTTT.

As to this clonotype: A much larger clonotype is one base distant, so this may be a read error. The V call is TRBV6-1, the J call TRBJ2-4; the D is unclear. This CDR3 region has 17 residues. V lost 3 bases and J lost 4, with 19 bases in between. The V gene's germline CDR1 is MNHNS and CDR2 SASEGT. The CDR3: CASSEQPWIGSKNIQYF. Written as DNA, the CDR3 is TGTGCCAGCAGTGAGCAACCTTGGATAGGGTCTAAAAACATTCAGTACTTC.